This T cell receptor beta chain comes out of a study of cytomegalovirus exposure and HLA in healthy donors. The CDR3 extends over 15 amino acids. The V gene's germline CDR1 is MDHEN and CDR2 SYDVKM. V lost 3 bases to trimming and J lost 9 bases, with 20 bases between them. Assay used: immunoSEQ multiplex PCR; TCRdb lists only in-frame clones, some missing. The sample carries over 55,000 clones, 95% to 96% recorded once. The rearrangement joins TRBV28 to TRBJ1-1; D is possibly TRBD1 (6 bases). This sequence originates from a young man in good health and CMV-seronegative. Sequenced input: PBMCs. Here the CDR3 DNA reads TGTGCCAGCAGTTTCGGGGGGGGCGTAGGGACTAAAGCTTTCTTT. Translated: CASSFGGGVGTKAFF.